The clone carrying this TCR beta chain was counted once. The CDR3 spans 14 residues. The germline CDR1 and CDR2 sequences are LNHDA and SQIVND (reference sequence). Trimming removed 10 bases at V and 3 bases at J, with 16 bases between. This sample was included in a study of blood T cell repertoires in COVID-19. Study-wide background: There were acute and convalescent COVID-19 samples, and they came from the United States, Italy and Spain. Sources were T cells, B-cell-depleted T cells, or PBMCs; the material itself was cDNA or gDNA.

Original processing notes: Counts of nucleated cells, estimated from reference gene primer amplification, were obtained. Data came from immunoSEQ multiplex PCR; TCRdb stores just in-frame clones and leaves some out. The DNA was the basis for D and trimming; V, J and clone size are from that table. This table holds roughly 280,000 clones, about 88% found once. Followed longitudinally, the Seattle patients had been enrolled during active infection. This receptor was taken from a woman aged 25 to 39 with COVID-19, enrolled during active disease. Sequencing used peripheral blood. The gene calls are TRBV19 and TRBJ1-5; a possible D gene is TRBD1 (5 bases). The CDR3 DNA is TGTGCCACTCGCACATGGGGGGACAATCAGCCCCAGCATTTT. Translating gives CATRTWGDNQPQHF.